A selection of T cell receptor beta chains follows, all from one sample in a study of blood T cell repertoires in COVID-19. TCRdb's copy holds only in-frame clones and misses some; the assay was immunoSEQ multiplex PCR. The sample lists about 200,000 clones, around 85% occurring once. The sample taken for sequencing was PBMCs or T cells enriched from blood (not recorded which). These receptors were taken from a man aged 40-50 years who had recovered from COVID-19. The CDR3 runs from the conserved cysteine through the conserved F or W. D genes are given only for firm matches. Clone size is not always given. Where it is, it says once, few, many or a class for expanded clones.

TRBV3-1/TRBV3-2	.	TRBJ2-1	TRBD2	TGTGCCAGTAGGGCCGGGACTAGCGGCCGAGGGAATGAGCAGTTCTTC	CASRAGTSGRGNEQFF
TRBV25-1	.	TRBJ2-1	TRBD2	TGTGCCAGCAGTGACCTACTAGCGGGGAGGTCAGATGAGCAGTTCTTC	CASSDLLAGRSDEQFF
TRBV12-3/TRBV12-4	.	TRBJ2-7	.	TGTGCCAGCAGTTTTGGAGGGAGTGGTCGGCAGTACTTC	CASSFGGSGRQYF
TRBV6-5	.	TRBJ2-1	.	TGTGCCAGCAAGGGGTACCCTGGGGAGCAGTTCTTC	CASKGYPGEQFF
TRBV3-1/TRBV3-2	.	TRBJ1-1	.	TGTGCCAGCAGCGAAGTCGTCAACACTGAAGCTTTCTTT	CASSEVVNTEAFF
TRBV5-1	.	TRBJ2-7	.	TGCGCCAGCAGCTTCGGACAAGAGCAGTACTTC	CASSFGQEQYF
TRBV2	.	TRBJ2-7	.	TGTGCCAGCGAGTTCGGCGAGCAGTACTTC	CASEFGEQYF
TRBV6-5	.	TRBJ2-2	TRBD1	TGTGCCAGCAGTTCATTGGACAGGGGGCTCACCGGGGAGCTGTTTTTT	CASSSLDRGLTGELFF
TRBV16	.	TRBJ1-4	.	TGTGCCAGCAGCCCTTCGGCGGTGTTTAATGAAAAACTGTTTTTT	CASSPSAVFNEKLFF
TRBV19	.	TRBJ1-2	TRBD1	TGTGCCAGTAGTATAGGTACTCAACAGGGGGAGAGCTATGGCTACACCTTC	CASSIGTQQGESYGYTF
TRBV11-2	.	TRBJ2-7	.	TGTGCCAGCAGCTTAGATGGGGCCGAACGCAGATTC	CASSLDGAERRF
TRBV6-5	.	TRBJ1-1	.	TGTGCCAGCAGGGAGCTGAACACTGAAGCTTTCTTT	CASRELNTEAFF
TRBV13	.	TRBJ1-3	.	TGTGCCAGCAGCTCCCGGGTCCTTCCTCTCTCTGGAAACACCATATATTTT	CASSSRVLPLSGNTIYF
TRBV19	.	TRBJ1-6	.	TGTGCCAGTAGCGCCCCAGCCTATAATTCACCCCTCCACTTT	CASSAPAYNSPLHF
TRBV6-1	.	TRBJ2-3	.	TGTGCCAGCAGTGAATCCAGGGGCACAGATACGCAGTATTTT	CASSESRGTDTQYF
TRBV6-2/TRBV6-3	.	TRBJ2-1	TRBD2	TGTGCCAGCAGTTTAGCGGGCATCTACAATGAGCAGTTCTTC	CASSLAGIYNEQFF
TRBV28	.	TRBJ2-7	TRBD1	TGTGCCAGCAGCCCATCTGGGACAGCCGCCTACGAGCAGTACTTC	CASSPSGTAAYEQYF
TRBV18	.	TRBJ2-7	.	TGTGCCAGCTCACCGGGGGCAGGGAACTACGAGCAGTACTTC	CASSPGAGNYEQYF
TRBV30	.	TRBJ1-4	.	TGTGCCTGGAGTGTACACGGGGATGAAAAACTGTTTTTT	CAWSVHGDEKLFF
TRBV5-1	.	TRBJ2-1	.	TGCGCCAGCAGCCAAGGACACAATTCCTACAATGAGCAGTTCTTC	CASSQGHNSYNEQFF
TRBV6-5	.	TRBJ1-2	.	TGTGCCAGCTCGACAGACTATGGCTACACCTTC	CASSTDYGYTF
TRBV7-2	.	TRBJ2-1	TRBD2	TGTGCCAGCAGCAAGGGACTAGCGGGACCCTTCAATGAGCAGTTCTTC	CASSKGLAGPFNEQFF
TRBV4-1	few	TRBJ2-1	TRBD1	TGCGCCAGCAGCCAAGATTGGAACAGGGGCGAGCAGTTCTTC	CASSQDWNRGEQFF
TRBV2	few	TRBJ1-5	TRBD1	TGTGCCAGCAGTCGGGGGACAGTCCGGCCCCAGCATTTT	CASSRGTVRPQHF
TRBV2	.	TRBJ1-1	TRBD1	TGTGCCAGCAGTCAGGACAGGGTAAGGGACACTGAAGCTTTCTTT	CASSQDRVRDTEAFF
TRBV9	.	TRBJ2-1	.	TGTGCCAGCAGCGCCGGGACTTCCCTTTACAATGAGCAGTTCTTC	CASSAGTSLYNEQFF
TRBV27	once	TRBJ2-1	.	TGTGCCAGCAGTTTATCGAGGGAGCCCAATATATACTACAATGAGCAGTTCTTC	CASSLSREPNIYYNEQFF
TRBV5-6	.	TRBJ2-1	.	TGTGCCAGCACCAGAACCACAGGGGAGCAGTTCTTC	CASTRTTGEQFF
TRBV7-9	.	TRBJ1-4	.	TGTGCCAGCAGCCGTACAGTAACTAATGAAAAACTGTTTTTT	CASSRTVTNEKLFF
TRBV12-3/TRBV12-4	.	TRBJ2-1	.	TGTGCCAGCAGCTTTTCGACTAGTCGATTGGTCTTC	CASSFSTSRLVF
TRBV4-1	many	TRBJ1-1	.	TGCGCCAGCAGCCGGGCTCTGGCCCTGGCCCCTGAAGCTTTCTTT	CASSRALALAPEAFF
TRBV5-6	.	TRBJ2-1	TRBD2	TGTGCCAGCCAGACCCCTAGCGGGATGTACAATGAGCAGTTCTTC	CASQTPSGMYNEQFF
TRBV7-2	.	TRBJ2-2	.	TGTGCCAGCAGCTTGACTCACACCGGGGAGCTGTTTTTT	CASSLTHTGELFF